The entry below describes one T cell receptor (beta chain). As yet, its antigen is unknown. Trimming removed 2 bases at V and 0 bases at J, with 12 bases between. Per germline, CDR1 SGHRS and CDR2 YFSETQ. There are 16 residues in the CDR3. This entry is derived from a study of shared clonotypes between healthy human individuals. Study observations and caveats: Across several donors, naive CD4 shared around 5.3%, naive CD8 around 3.8%, memory CD4 about 2.5%, memory CD8 about 0.4%. Generally, estimated richness proved larger in naive subsets than it did in memory subsets.

Method: immunoSEQ multiplex PCR; TCRdb's copy keeps in-frame clones and lacks some. The profile shows millions of clones, roughly 95% of them singletons. What was sequenced was naive CD4+ T cells sorted from blood. Subset denoted: CD45RA+ positively selected. This sequence was found in a man younger than 35 in good health. The V and J genes are TRBV5-1 and TRBJ1-3, with D tentatively TRBD1 (5 bases). The CDR3 nucleotides are TGCGCCAGCAGCTTAGTCGGGGCCAGCTCTGGAAACACCATATATTTT. Its translation: CASSLVGASSGNTIYF.